The clone carrying this TCR beta chain was recorded at least ten times. From roughly 0.4 ug of RNA, a library with molecular barcoded alpha/delta and beta/gamma adaptors was made. TCRdb itself ran the reads through MiXCR, one entry per CDR3 protein. The sample consists of tens of thousands of distinct CDR3 sequences, about a fifth of them appearing once. The data are from a study of read filtering for tumor transcriptome and immune sequencing. Sampling of bone marrow took place during active disease in every patient. CDR3 length: 14 amino acids. V lost 7 bases to trimming and J lost 3 bases, with 16 bases between them. From germline, CDR1 is SQVTM and CDR2 ANQGSEA.

The receptor was derived from a donor aged 40 or over with multiple myeloma. Material for sequencing was a population of CD138-negative cells sorted from bone marrow. The genes are TRBV29-1 and TRBJ2-1; tentative D call: TRBD2 (6 bases). DNA for the CDR3: TGCAGCGGAAGTCGGGACTCGATCTACAATGAGCAGTTCTTC. It specifies CSGSRDSIYNEQFF.